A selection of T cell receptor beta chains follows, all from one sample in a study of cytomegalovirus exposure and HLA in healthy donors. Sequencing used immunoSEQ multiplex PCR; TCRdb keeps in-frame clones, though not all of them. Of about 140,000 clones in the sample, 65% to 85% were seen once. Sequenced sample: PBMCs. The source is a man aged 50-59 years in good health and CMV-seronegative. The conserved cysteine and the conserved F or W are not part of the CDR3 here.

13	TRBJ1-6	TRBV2	ASSTPEIKNSPLH
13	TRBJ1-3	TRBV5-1	ASSFGQGAPDTIY
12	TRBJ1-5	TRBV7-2	ASSSRQGDQPQH
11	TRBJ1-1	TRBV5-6	ASTFSLNTEAF
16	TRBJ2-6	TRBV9	ASSPREGHPSGANVLT
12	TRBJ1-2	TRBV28	ASTGQQTNYGYT
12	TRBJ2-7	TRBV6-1	ASNRDTFPYEQY
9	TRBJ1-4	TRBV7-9	ASSNTEKLF
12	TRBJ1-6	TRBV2	ASKLSSYNSPLH
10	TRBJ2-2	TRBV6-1	ASTKNTGELF
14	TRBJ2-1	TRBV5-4	ASSSGTSGNYNEQF
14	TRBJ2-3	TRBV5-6	ASSPTGQGRPDTQY
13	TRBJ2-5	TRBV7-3	ASSLGNRGRETQY
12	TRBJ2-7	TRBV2	ASRGLGQANEQY
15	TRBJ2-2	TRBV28	ASRLDAWATNTGELF
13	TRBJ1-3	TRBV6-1	ASGGHSYSGNTIY
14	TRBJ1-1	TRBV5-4	ASSLGRTGGTIEAF
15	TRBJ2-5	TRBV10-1	ASRWERGGLLKETQY
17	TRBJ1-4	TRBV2	ASSTGRRGGSSANEKLF
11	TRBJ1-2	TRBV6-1	ASSDWTGVGYT
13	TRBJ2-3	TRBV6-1	ASSEAGHFTDTQY
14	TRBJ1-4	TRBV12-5	ASGLEKGTTNEKLF
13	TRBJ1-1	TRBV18	ASSPAGSTGTEAF
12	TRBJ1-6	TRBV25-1	ASSGSLGNSPLH
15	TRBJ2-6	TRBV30	AWSVATGRPGANVLT
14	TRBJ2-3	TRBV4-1	ASSQLQGTSTDTQY
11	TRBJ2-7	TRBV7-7	ASSLDRGGEQY
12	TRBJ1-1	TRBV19	ASSIGRDRAEAF
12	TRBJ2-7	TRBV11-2	ASSLRTVAYEQY
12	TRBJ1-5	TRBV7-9	ASSTGQGNQPQH
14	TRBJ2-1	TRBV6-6	ASAQPVAGGKNEQF
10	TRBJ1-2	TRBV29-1	SVETVNYGYT
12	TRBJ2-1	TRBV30	AWRRLAEYNEQF
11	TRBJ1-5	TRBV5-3	ARPLRGSQPQH
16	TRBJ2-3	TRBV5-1	ASSQGIARTGPTDTQY
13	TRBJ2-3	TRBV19	ASSIDRQGSDTQY
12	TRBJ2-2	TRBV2	ASSPFRADGELF
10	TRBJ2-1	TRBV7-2	ASSSPPGRQF
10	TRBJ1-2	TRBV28	ASSLLSSGYT
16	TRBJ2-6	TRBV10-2	ASSERYTGSSGANVLT
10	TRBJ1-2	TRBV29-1	SVTDIGYGYT
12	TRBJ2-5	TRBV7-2	ASSEGAVIETQY